The following is a T cell receptor (beta chain) sequence with its context. No antigen is known for it. This specimen belongs to a study of T cell responses to AZD1222 COVID-19 vaccine. Across the whole study: Second-dose timings of about 4 or about 12 weeks were pooled. Study-wide results and caveats: After two AZD1222 doses, spike-specific TCR breadth and depth rose versus day 0. With dominance at 160-218 and 743-854, vaccine-associated CD4 TCRs spanned spike.

Using immunoSEQ multiplex PCR, the repertoire was profiled, and TCRdb retains in-frame clones only, with some absent. The sample yields 100,000 to 150,000 clones, 90% to 95% seen once. CDR1 is LNHDA, CDR2 SQIVND, per germline (reference sequence). J lost 3 bases, V lost 7 bases, and 10 bases had no gene match. This CDR3 has 16 residues. This TCR came from an adult in good health. Material: peripheral blood, obtained on day 0 of AZD1222 vaccination. The chain joins TRBV19 to TRBJ1-5; TRBD1 agrees at 9 bases. CDR3 in amino acids: CASTERTGANNQPQHF. The CDR3 region has the DNA TGTGCCAGTACCGAGAGGACAGGGGCTAACAATCAGCCCCAGCATTTT.